The text below deals with one T cell receptor beta chain. The antigen is not known. The data stem from a study of cytomegalovirus exposure and HLA in healthy donors. Study results and caveats: Further analysis, carried out later, found HLA-associated TCR beta chains more clonally expanded than equally common other chains.

CDR1 and CDR2 (germline): MDHEN, SYDVKM. The CDR3 spans 13 residues. The V end lost 8 bases, the J end lost 8 bases, and 15 bases lay between the germline ends. It was with 60 Vbeta and 13 Jbeta primers that the PCR ran. Here immunoSEQ multiplex PCR was the method, and the copy in TCRdb shows in-frame clones only, minus some. The table includes approximately 100,000 clones, more than 65% detected once. The TCR was taken from a boy aged 5 to 17 in good health and CMV-seronegative. The rearrangement uses TRBV28 and TRBJ1-4, with a tentative D call TRBD1 (5 bases). Input material: PBMCs. CDR3 residues: CASRPRVGEKLFF. CDR3 DNA sequence: TGTGCCAGCCGTCCCAGGGTCGGGGAAAAACTGTTTTTT.